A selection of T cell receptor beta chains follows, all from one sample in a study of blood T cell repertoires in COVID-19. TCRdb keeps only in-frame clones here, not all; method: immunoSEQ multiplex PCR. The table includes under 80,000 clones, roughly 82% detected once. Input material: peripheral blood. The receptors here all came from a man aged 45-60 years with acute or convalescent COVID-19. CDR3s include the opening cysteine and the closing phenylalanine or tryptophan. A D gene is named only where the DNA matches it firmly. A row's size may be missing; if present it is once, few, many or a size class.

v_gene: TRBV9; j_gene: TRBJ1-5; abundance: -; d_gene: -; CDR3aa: CASSPSGSSNQPQHF; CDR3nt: TGTGCCAGCAGCCCATCGGGGAGTAGCAATCAGCCCCAGCATTTT
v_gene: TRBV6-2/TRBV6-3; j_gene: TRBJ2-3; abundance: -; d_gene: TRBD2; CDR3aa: CASSPPGTSGSVLDTQYF; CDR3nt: TGTGCCAGCAGTCCACCGGGGACTAGCGGGAGTGTATTGGATACGCAGTATTTT
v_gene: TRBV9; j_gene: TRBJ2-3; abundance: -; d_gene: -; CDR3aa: CASSVARREEDTQYF; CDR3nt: TGTGCCAGCAGCGTAGCGAGGAGGGAGGAGGATACGCAGTATTTT
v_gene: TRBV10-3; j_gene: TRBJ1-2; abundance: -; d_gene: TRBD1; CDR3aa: CAISGGQADGYTF; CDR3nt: TGTGCCATCAGTGGGGGACAGGCGGATGGCTACACCTTC
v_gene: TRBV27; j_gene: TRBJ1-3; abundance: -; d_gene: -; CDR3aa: CASRDPGGTIYF; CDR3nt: TGTGCCAGCAGAGACCCGGGAGGCACCATATATTTT
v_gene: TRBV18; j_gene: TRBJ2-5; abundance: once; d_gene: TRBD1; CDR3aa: CATARTGIPETQYF; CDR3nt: TGTGCCACCGCCCGGACAGGGATCCCAGAGACCCAGTACTTC
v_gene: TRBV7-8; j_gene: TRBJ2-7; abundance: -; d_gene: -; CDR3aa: CASSSARSYEQYF; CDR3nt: TGTGCCAGCAGCTCAGCTCGGAGCTACGAGCAGTACTTC
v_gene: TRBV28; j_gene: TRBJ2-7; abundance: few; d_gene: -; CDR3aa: CASSFAYSHQSYEQYF; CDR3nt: TGTGCCAGCAGTTTCGCCTACAGCCATCAATCCTACGAGCAGTACTTC
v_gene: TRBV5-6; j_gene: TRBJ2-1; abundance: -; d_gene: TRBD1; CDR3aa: CASSLDSGGFYNEQFF; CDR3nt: TGTGCCAGCAGCTTGGATTCAGGGGGCTTCTACAATGAGCAGTTCTTC
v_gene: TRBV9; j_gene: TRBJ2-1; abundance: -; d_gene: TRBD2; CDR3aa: CASSVAGTSVYNEQFF; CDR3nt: TGTGCCAGCAGCGTAGCTGGAACTAGCGTTTACAATGAGCAGTTCTTC
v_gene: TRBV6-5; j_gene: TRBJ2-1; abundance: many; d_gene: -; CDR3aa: CASSLTTAFNEQFF; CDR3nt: TGTGCCAGCAGTTTGACTACCGCTTTCAATGAGCAGTTCTTC
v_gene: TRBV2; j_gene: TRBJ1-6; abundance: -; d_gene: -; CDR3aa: CASSPTGAGNSPLHF; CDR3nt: TGTGCCAGCAGTCCCACCGGGGCGGGAAATTCACCCCTCCACTTT
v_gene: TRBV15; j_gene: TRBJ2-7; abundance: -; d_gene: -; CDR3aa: CATSENRRSEQYF; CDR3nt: TGTGCCACCAGCGAGAATCGGAGGTCAGAGCAGTACTTC
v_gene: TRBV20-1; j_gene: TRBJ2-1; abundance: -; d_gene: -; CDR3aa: CSARDLNEQFF; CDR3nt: TGCAGTGCTAGAGATTTAAATGAGCAGTTCTTC
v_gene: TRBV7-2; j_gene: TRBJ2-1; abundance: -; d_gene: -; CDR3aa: CASSPSRATRARGHNEQFF; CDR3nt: TGTGCCAGCAGCCCTTCCCGAGCCACTAGGGCAAGAGGGCACAATGAGCAGTTCTTC